Presented here are 14 T cell receptor beta chains from one specimen sequenced in a study of lymphopenia after photon versus proton radiotherapy (dated by TCRdb to between 2019 and 2020). The library relied on the immunoSEQ multiplex PCR assay. The source is immuneACCESS, and TCRdb retained only in-frame sequences with V and J called. Part of the clones is not carried over; for the studies checked, unresolved V genes explain less than half of this, and the remainder is unexplained. The sample table shows tens of thousands of clones, and over 75% are seen once. The top ten hold roughly 14% of the sample. The sequences come from peripheral blood, collected from a patient treated with proton-based radiotherapy. These receptors were collected from a woman in her 70s with pancreatic cancer.

This clone has a handful of counts. The rearrangement joins TRBV7-9 to TRBJ2-7; 10 bases fit TRBD2. Germline lookup yields CDR1 SEHNR and CDR2 FQNEAQ (reference sequence). Trimming at V came to 2 bases and at J to 6 bases, leaving 10 bases not matched to a gene. The CDR3 is 16 residues long. CDR3 amino acids: CASSLQSGRGGGEQYF. The DNA of the CDR3 is TGTGCCAGCAGCTTACAAAGCGGGAGGGGAGGGGGCGAGCAGTACTTC.

The V and J genes are TRBV7-9 and TRBJ2-7; 8 bases agree with TRBD1. The CDR3 is 15 residues long. The germline gives CDR1 SEHNR, CDR2 FQNEAQ (reference sequence). Trimming took 4 bases from V and 5 from J; bases not matched to a gene: 10. This CDR3 reads CASSSFRQGRNEQYF. In DNA, the CDR3 is TGTGCCAGCAGCTCCTTCCGACAGGGGCGCAACGAGCAGTACTTC.

This chain joins TRBV7-3 and TRBJ1-5; 7 positions match TRBD1. Germline trimming cut 1 base from V and 4 bases from J; bases unmatched to any gene: 4. This CDR3 comprises 15 residues. CDR1 is SGHTA and CDR2 is FQGTGA in the germline V gene. The chain's CDR3 is CASSLRAGGNQPQHF. DNA of the CDR3: TGTGCCAGCAGCTTAAGGGCAGGGGGGAATCAGCCCCAGCATTTT.

The chain uses TRBV7-9 and TRBJ2-3; 8 bases align to TRBD1. V lost 5 bases and J lost 1; bases outside the gene matches: 5. Germline CDR1 and CDR2: SEHNR and FQNEAQ (reference sequence). The CDR3 runs 15 residues. The chain's CDR3 is CASSPGQGRTDTQYF. The CDR3 bases are TGTGCCAGCAGCCCCGGACAGGGACGCACAGATACGCAGTATTTT.

J is TRBJ1-5 and V is TRBV10-3, with D perhaps matching TRBD1 (6 bases). Per the germline V gene, CDR1 is ENHRY and CDR2 is SYGVKD. Trimming removed 0 bases at V and 6 bases at J, with 12 bases between. There are 15 residues in the CDR3. The CDR3 DNA follows: TGTGCCATCAGTGAGTCGAAGGGGGAATCTCAGCCCCAGCATTTT. Amino acids: CAISESKGESQPQHF.

V is TRBV28 and J is TRBJ2-7, with 15 bases that match TRBD2. Germline loops: CDR1 MDHEN, CDR2 SYDVKM. The CDR3 loop spans 17 amino acids. V dropped 10 bases and J dropped 2; count of bases not matched to a gene: 12. The CDR3, as DNA: TGTGCCACCACACAGGGGACTAGCGGGAGGACAACCTACGAGCAGTACTTC. Amino acid sequence: CATTQGTSGRTTYEQYF.

The chain employs TRBV27 and TRBJ2-2, with TRBD2 matching over 12 bases. Looked up from germline, CDR1 is MNHEY and CDR2 is SMNVEV (reference sequence). V trimming: 2 bases; J trimming: 3 bases; junction bases outside the gene matches: 10. The CDR3 loop spans 19 amino acids. The CDR3 sequence: CASSLGLAGSHRDTGELFF. DNA of the CDR3: TGTGCCAGCAGTTTAGGACTAGCGGGAAGTCACCGGGACACCGGGGAGCTGTTTTTT.

This clone was recorded a few times. V and J are TRBV7-9 and TRBJ1-2; D call uncertain. The V and J ends lost 1 base and 7 bases respectively, with 7 bases between them. Germline lookup yields CDR1 SEHNR and CDR2 FQNEAQ (reference sequence). This CDR3 spans 12 amino acids. Written as DNA, the CDR3 is TGTGCCAGCAGCTTAGATGCAGTTGGCTACACCTTC. Protein product: CASSLDAVGYTF.

The rearrangement joins TRBV6-1 to TRBJ2-5; D is unresolved. Germline CDR1 is MNHNS and CDR2 is SASEGT. The ends were cut back, 7 bases at V and 5 bases at J, with 20 bases in the middle. The CDR3 has 15 amino acids. CDR3 protein: CASISPRRTGETQYF. The CDR3 nucleotides read TGTGCCAGCATTTCCCCCAGGAGAACCGGGGAGACCCAGTACTTC.

The chain is built from TRBV6-5 and TRBJ2-5, with 13 bases aligning to TRBD2. Trimming took 10 bases from V and 6 from J; bases not matched to a gene: 11. The CDR3 runs to 15 residues. CDR1 is MNHEY and CDR2 is SVGAGI in the germline V gene. CDR3 nucleotides: TGTGCCACCGGGACTAGCGGGATTGGAGTAAAGACCCAGTACTTC. As protein: CATGTSGIGVKTQYF.

This chain uses TRBV7-6 with TRBJ2-1; possibly TRBD2 for D (6 bases). The CDR3 sequence is 15 residues long. Per germline, CDR1 SGHVS and CDR2 FNYEAQ. V lost 1 base and J 0 bases, leaving 7 bases between the germline ends. CDR3 DNA: TGTGCCAGCAGCTTAGACGGGAGCTCCTACAATGAGCAGTTCTTC. The encoded protein is CASSLDGSSYNEQFF.

The V call is TRBV4-3, the J call TRBJ1-4; no definite D call. From germline, CDR1 is LGHNA and CDR2 YSLEER. V gave up 0 bases and J gave up 4 bases, with 9 bases separating them. The CDR3 is made up of 15 amino acids. DNA of the CDR3: TGCGCCAGCAGCCAAGATCCACAGTTTAATGAAAAACTGTTTTTT. Translation gives CASSQDPQFNEKLFF.

This clone occurred a few times. The chain combines TRBV30 with TRBJ2-1; tentatively, D is TRBD2 (6 bases). CDR1 is GTSNPN and CDR2 is SVGIG in the germline V gene (reference sequence). This CDR3 is built from 13 residues. Trimming took 7 bases from V and 0 from J, leaving 10 bases between them. The CDR3 loop reads CASVADSYNEQFF. CDR3 nucleotide sequence: TGTGCCTCTGTAGCGGACTCCTACAATGAGCAGTTCTTC.

This chain connects TRBV6-5 to TRBJ2-6, with a possible D match to TRBD2 (6 bases). The V end lost 4 bases, the J end lost 2 bases, and 12 bases lay between the germline ends. The CDR3 length is 16 residues. Germline-derived CDR1 and CDR2 are MNHEY and SVGAGI. DNA of the CDR3: TGTGCCAGCAGTTCGCGGGATTTGGCTGGGGCCAACGTCCTGACTTTC. It translates to CASSSRDLAGANVLTF.